Sequencing of this TCR beta chain was carried out in a study of blood T cell repertoires in COVID-19. Study details: Some COVID-19 samples were acute and others convalescent; all came from the United States, Italy and Spain. From T cells, B-cell-depleted T cells, or PBMCs came the material, which was cDNA or gDNA.

As handled by the study authors: How many nucleated cells were present was estimated from reference gene primer amplification. Only in-frame clones appear in the TCRdb table, and some are missing; sequencing was by immunoSEQ multiplex PCR. The V and J calls and the clone size are those of that table, but D and trimming were determined from the DNA. The sample contains approximately 140,000 clones, roughly 90% of which appear only once. Germline values: CDR1 SGHRS, CDR2 YFSETQ. The CDR3 is 17 amino acids. V lost 3 bases to trimming and J lost 1 base, with 19 bases between them. The clonotype was recovered from a man in his forties or fifties with active or convalescent COVID-19. The sample comprised peripheral blood. The rearrangement uses TRBV5-1 and TRBJ1-1; maybe TRBD1 (6 bases). The chain's CDR3 is CASSSNTGTRTNTEAFF. CDR3 nucleotide sequence: TGCGCCAGCAGCTCTAACACCGGGACAAGGACGAACACTGAAGCTTTCTTT.